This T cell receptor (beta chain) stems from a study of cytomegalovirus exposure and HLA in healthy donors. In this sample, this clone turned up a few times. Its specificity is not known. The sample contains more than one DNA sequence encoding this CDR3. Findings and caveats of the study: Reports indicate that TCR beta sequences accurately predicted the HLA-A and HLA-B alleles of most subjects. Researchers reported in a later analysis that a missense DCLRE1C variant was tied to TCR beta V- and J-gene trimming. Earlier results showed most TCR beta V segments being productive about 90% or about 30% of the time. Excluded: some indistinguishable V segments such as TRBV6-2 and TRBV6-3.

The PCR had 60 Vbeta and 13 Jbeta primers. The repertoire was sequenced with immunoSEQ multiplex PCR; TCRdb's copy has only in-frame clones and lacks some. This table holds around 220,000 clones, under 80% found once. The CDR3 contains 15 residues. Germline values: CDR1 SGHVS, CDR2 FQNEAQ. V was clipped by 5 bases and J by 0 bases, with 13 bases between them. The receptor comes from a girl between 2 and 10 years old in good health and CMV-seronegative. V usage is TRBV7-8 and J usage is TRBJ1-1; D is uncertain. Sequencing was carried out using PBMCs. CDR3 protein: CASSTRTGMNTEAFF. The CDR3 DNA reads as TGTGCCAGCAGCACTAGGACGGGGATGAACACTGAAGCTTTCTTT.